This T cell receptor (beta chain) was captured in a study of T cells in Graves' hyperthyroidism and ophthalmopathy. Study-level points and caveats: Most thyroid-expanded clonotypes above 0.001 were also found in blood.

Worth noting for this clonotype: Its antigen is still unknown.

Germline loops: CDR1 KGHSY, CDR2 FQNENV. The CDR3 length is 13 residues. Trimming stripped 4 bases from V and 6 bases from J, with 13 bases between. Amplified TCR beta CDR3 regions came from RNA transcripts. HTBI primers were used for first-round RT-PCR of the TCR CDR3. TCRdb recomputed calls from the multiplex PCR reads with MiXCR, one row per CDR3 protein. There are around 600,000 distinct CDR3 sequences in the sample; about 15% occur only once, and about 7% lies in the top ten. Over 9 ml of fresh peripheral blood supplied the PBMCs. Sequenced material: blood. The sequence was obtained from a woman between 25 and 40 years old with Graves' hyperthyroidism. The chain couples TRBV16 to TRBJ2-7; D is undetermined. The CDR3 here is CASSPWTGSEQYF. In DNA, the CDR3 is TGTGCCAGCAGCCCCTGGACGGGCTCCGAGCAGTACTTC.